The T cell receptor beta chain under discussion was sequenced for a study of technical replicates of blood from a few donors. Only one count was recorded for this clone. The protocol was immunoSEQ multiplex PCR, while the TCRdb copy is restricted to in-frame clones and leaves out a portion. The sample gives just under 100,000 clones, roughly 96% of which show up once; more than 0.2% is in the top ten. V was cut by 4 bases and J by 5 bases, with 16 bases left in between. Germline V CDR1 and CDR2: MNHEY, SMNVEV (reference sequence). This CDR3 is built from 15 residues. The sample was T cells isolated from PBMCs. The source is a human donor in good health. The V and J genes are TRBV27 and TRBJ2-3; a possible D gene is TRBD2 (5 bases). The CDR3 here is CASSSIGGFEDTQYF. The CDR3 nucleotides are TGTGCCAGCAGTTCCATAGGAGGTTTTGAAGATACGCAGTATTTT.